This TCR beta chain was identified during a study of tumor and adjacent non-tumor tissue in lung cancer. Study context: Aged about 31 to 80 years, patients included fewer than 11 men and 4 or 5 women with stage I to III disease. Study findings and constraints: Significantly higher TCR diversity was found in tumor than normal lung.

CDR1 and CDR2 (germline): DFQATT, SNEGSKA (reference sequence). Trimming cost V 5 bases and J 10 bases, with 22 bases left between them. The CDR3 has 14 residues. The template was RNA from unsorted bulk tissue. Three rounds of nested PCR, following a modified ARM-PCR protocol, produced the TCRbeta library. TCRdb re-called the multiplex PCR reads with MiXCR, one entry per CDR3 protein. This sample carries roughly 150,000 distinct CDR3 sequences, approximately 72% of them seen once, and the ten largest clones take 18%. As regards this clonotype: What it binds is not known.

The J gene is TRBJ2-3, the V gene TRBV20-1; maybe TRBD2 (5 bases). Sequenced material: lung tumor tissue. The sequence was obtained from a man aged 55-75 years with small cell lung cancer. The CDR3 coding sequence is TGCAGTGCTCCCGCGGTGGAGGCGGGTGATGCGCAGTATTTT. Its translation is CSAPAVEAGDAQYF.